These T cell receptor beta chains were read from a single sample in a study of patients and donors after allogeneic stem cell transplantation. TCRdb redid the calling of the RT-PCR reads with MiXCR, one entry per CDR3 protein. The sample has tens of thousands of distinct CDR3 sequences, roughly a third seen once. Sequencing was done on a sample of blood, either unsorted or a sorted T cell fraction (not recorded which). Source of these receptors: a human donor who was either an allogeneic HSCT recipient or a stem cell or donor lymphocyte infusion donor (not recorded which). It is not recorded whose cells these are; they may come from a transplant donor. Each CDR3 is given with its conserved first and last residue. The order of the fields is V gene, J gene, clone size, D gene, CDR3 DNA, CDR3 protein. D genes are given only for firm matches. Rows may omit the clone size; those that give it use once, few, many or a size class.

TRBV7-2	TRBJ2-5	many	-	TGTGCCAGCAGCTTAGTGGTAGCGGACCAAGAGACCCAGTACTTC	CASSLVVADQETQYF
TRBV7-3	TRBJ1-1	-	-	TGTGCCAGCAGCTTATCACGGGGGGCTGAAGCTTTCTTT	CASSLSRGAEAFF
TRBV19	TRBJ2-5	-	-	TGTGCCAGTAGTATGAAGCAGAAAGAGACCCAGTACTTC	CASSMKQKETQYF
TRBV3-1	TRBJ2-2	once	-	TGTGCCAGCAGCCAAGATTCGGATAGACCGAACACCGGGGAGCTGTTTTTT	CASSQDSDRPNTGELFF
TRBV4-3	TRBJ1-2	-	-	TGCGCCAGCAGCCAAGAAATGGGGCAGCCGGGGGGCTATGGCTACACCTTC	CASSQEMGQPGGYGYTF
TRBV24-1	TRBJ1-2	-	-	TGTGCCACCAGTGAGCCGGGGAGCTATGGCTACACCTTC	CATSEPGSYGYTF
TRBV14	TRBJ2-3	-	TRBD2	TGTGCCAGCAGCCCTTCTAGGGCTAGCGGGAGAGGAGTTACGCAGTATTTT	CASSPSRASGRGVTQYF
TRBV7-3	TRBJ2-1	-	-	TGTGCCAGCAGCCAAACGGGATTTGACAATGAGCAGTTCTTC	CASSQTGFDNEQFF
TRBV15	TRBJ1-2	many	TRBD1	TGTGCCACCAGCAGAGATGGGGGGGACAGTCGAATTTTCTATGGCTACACCTTC	CATSRDGGDSRIFYGYTF
TRBV4-3	TRBJ1-2	few	-	TGCGCCAGCAGCCAAGCGGGGGGCAGCTATGGCTACACCTTC	CASSQAGGSYGYTF
TRBV2	TRBJ2-1	-	-	TGTGCCAGCAGTGAGACGGCCAATGAGCAGTTCTTC	CASSETANEQFF
TRBV29-1	TRBJ1-2	few	-	TGCAGCGTTGCGACAGGAGCGATCTATGGCTACACCTTC	CSVATGAIYGYTF
TRBV20-1	TRBJ1-2	-	-	TGCAGTGCTAGAGAGCCCACAAAGGGGAACTATGGCTACACCTTC	CSAREPTKGNYGYTF
TRBV10-3	TRBJ2-4	-	-	TGTGCCATCAGTGTTGTTTGGGCGGATAGCAAAAACATTCAGTACTTC	CAISVVWADSKNIQYF
TRBV7-2	TRBJ2-3	-	-	TGTGCCAGCAGCTTAGAGTCCCTAAAAAGGGGAGATACGCAGTATTTT	CASSLESLKRGDTQYF
TRBV5-1	TRBJ2-7	-	-	TGCGCCAGCAGCCCCCGGGGAGCAGGCCCTCAGCAGCAGTACTTC	CASSPRGAGPQQQYF
TRBV5-1	TRBJ1-1	many	-	TGCGCCAGCAGCTTGGAAGCCCAGGGTTACACTGAAGCTTTCTTT	CASSLEAQGYTEAFF
TRBV19	TRBJ2-3	-	TRBD2	TGTGCCAGTAGTACCGCTTCGGGGAGCGGGGTTCTTATTGATACGCAGTATTTT	CASSTASGSGVLIDTQYF
TRBV5-1	TRBJ2-3	-	TRBD1	TGCGCCAGCAGCTTCCCACAGGGGATGGGCACAGATACGCAGTATTTT	CASSFPQGMGTDTQYF
TRBV5-1	TRBJ1-1	-	-	TGCGCCAGCAGCTTGAGGCGCCCGAACACTGAAGCTTTCTTT	CASSLRRPNTEAFF
TRBV10-3	TRBJ1-1	-	TRBD1	TGTGCCATCAGAGGTGACAGGGATGGGGGAGCTTTCTTT	CAIRGDRDGGAFF
TRBV11-2	TRBJ2-1	-	-	TGTGCCAGCAGCACCCTCCCCCGGACTTTTGAGCAGTTCTTC	CASSTLPRTFEQFF
TRBV20-1	TRBJ1-5	-	-	TGCAGTGCTAGGTTTCCAGGGGCCGATCAGCCCCAGCATTTT	CSARFPGADQPQHF
TRBV4-3	TRBJ1-2	few	TRBD1	TGCGCCAGCAGCCCCGAACAGGGGGCGCTGAGAGGCTACACCTTC	CASSPEQGALRGYTF
TRBV7-2	TRBJ1-5	many	TRBD1	TGTGCCAGCAGCACGGACAGGGATCAGCCCCAGCATTTT	CASSTDRDQPQHF
TRBV25-1	TRBJ1-6	-	-	TGTGCCAGCACTCAATCCCGGGGGCGGCGGAGCTCACCCCTCCACTTT	CASTQSRGRRSSPLHF
TRBV6-2/TRBV6-3	TRBJ2-5	-	TRBD1	TGTGCCAGCACGACAGGGGAAGAAGAGACCCAGTACTTC	CASTTGEEETQYF
TRBV5-1	TRBJ1-2	-	TRBD1	TGCGCCAGCAGCTCGATTCCGGGACAGGGGCACGGCTACACCTTC	CASSSIPGQGHGYTF
TRBV12-3/TRBV12-4	TRBJ1-1	-	-	TGTGCCAGCAGTTTGAGACAGAAAAACACTGAAGCTTTCTTT	CASSLRQKNTEAFF
TRBV5-8	TRBJ1-2	-	-	TGTGCCAGCAGCCCGGACGGGGGCGCGGACTATGGCTACACCTTC	CASSPDGGADYGYTF
TRBV29-1	TRBJ1-1	-	-	TGCAGCGTTGAATTGGCCGACAGAGCGAACACTGAAGCTTTCTTT	CSVELADRANTEAFF
TRBV7-6	TRBJ2-3	-	TRBD2	TGTGCCAGCAGCCTGAGACTAGCGGGGGTCTTCACAGATACGCAGTATTTT	CASSLRLAGVFTDTQYF
TRBV12-3/TRBV12-4	TRBJ1-2	few	-	TGTGCCAGCAGCCCCTGGGGCTATGGCTACACCTTC	CASSPWGYGYTF
TRBV5-8	TRBJ2-5	-	-	TGTGCCAGCAGCTTGTGGCTCTCAGAGACCCAGTACTTC	CASSLWLSETQYF
TRBV5-1	TRBJ1-3	few	-	TGCGCCAGCAGCTTGGCCGGCAGCCTCTCTGGAAACACCATATATTTT	CASSLAGSLSGNTIYF
TRBV2	TRBJ2-1	-	-	TGTGCCAGCACCACCGGGGCCCAGAATGAGCAGTTCTTC	CASTTGAQNEQFF
TRBV20-1	TRBJ2-3	-	TRBD1	TGCAGTGCTAGTAGGGGGCCTAGCACAGATACGCAGTATTTT	CSASRGPSTDTQYF
TRBV3-1	TRBJ2-7	-	-	TGTGCCAGCAGCCAAGATGGGACATCTAGCTCCTACGAGCAGTACTTC	CASSQDGTSSSYEQYF
TRBV7-2	TRBJ2-3	few	TRBD2	TGTGCCAGCAGCTTAGCTAGGACTAGCGGGGTTGCAGATACGCAGTATTTT	CASSLARTSGVADTQYF
TRBV12-3/TRBV12-4	TRBJ1-4	few	-	TGTGCCATAGGGGGGGCTTATGAAAAACTGTTTTTT	CAIGGAYEKLFF